Given below is one T cell receptor (beta chain) in context. Repertoires were generated with immunoSEQ multiplex PCR, while TCRdb's copy carries only in-frame clones and drops some. The sample lists 120,000 to 150,000 clones; more than 75% were seen once. The sample belongs to a study of blood T cell repertoires in COVID-19. Germline-derived CDR1 and CDR2 are KGHDR and SFDVKD. The CDR3 runs to 17 residues. The ends lost 3 bases at V and 4 bases at J; junction bases unmatched: 9. The sequencing input was peripheral blood. The V and J genes are TRBV24-1 and TRBJ2-7; 12 nucleotides line up with TRBD1. The source is a man older than 75 with acute or convalescent COVID-19. This CDR3 reads CATSDPGTGQGAYEQYF. The CDR3 DNA follows: TGTGCCACCAGTGATCCCGGCACGGGACAGGGGGCTTACGAGCAGTACTTC.